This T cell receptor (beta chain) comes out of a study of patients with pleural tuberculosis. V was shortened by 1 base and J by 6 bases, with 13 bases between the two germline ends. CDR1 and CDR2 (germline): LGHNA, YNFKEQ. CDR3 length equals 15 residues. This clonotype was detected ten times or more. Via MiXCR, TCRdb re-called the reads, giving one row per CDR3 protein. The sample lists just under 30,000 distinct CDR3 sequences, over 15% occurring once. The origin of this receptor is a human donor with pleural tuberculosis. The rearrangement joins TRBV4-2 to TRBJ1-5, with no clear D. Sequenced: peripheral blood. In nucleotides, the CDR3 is TGTGCCAGCAGCCAAGGGCGAAGGGAAGGTCAGCCCCAGCATTTT. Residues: CASSQGRREGQPQHF.